The 23 T cell receptor beta chains listed next were all sequenced from one sample in a study of CD8 T cells in Susac syndrome. The authors reverse transcribed about 0.5 to 1 ug RNA with random hexamers. In TCRdb, the immunoSEQ multiplex PCR reads were re-called with MiXCR into one record per CDR3 protein. This sample has 50,000 or so distinct CDR3 sequences, with approximately 93% found just once. The sequenced material came from CD8+ T cells from PBMCs. Every receptor here comes from a human donor with multiple sclerosis.

The chain uses TRBV3-1 and TRBJ2-3; the D is unclear. The ends were cut back, 1 base at V and 0 bases at J, with 11 bases in the middle. This CDR3 contains 16 residues. Germline CDR1 LGHDT, CDR2 YNNKEL (reference sequence). The CDR3 sequence is CASSQGFGLSTDTQYF. The CDR3 DNA reads TGTGCCAGCAGCCAAGGGTTCGGTCTGAGCACAGATACGCAGTATTTT.

The chain has TRBV18 and TRBJ1-2; no clear D. The germline V gene has CDR1 KGHSH and CDR2 LQKENI. The CDR3 is 13 residues long. Trimming shortened V by 7 bases and J by 7 bases, and 16 bases separated the two germline ends. CDR3 coding DNA: TGTGCCAGCTTTAGAAGCGCGGGGTCTGGCTACACCTTC. Its protein product is CASFRSAGSGYTF.

The chain is built from TRBV6-2 or TRBV6-3 and TRBJ2-6; 8 bases are a match to TRBD1. The CDR3 spans 16 residues. V gave up 6 bases and J gave up 1 base; unmatched junction bases: 5. Germline V gene sequence: CDR1 MNHEY, CDR2 SVGEGT. CDR3 region: CASSPTGASGANVLTF. CDR3 DNA sequence: TGTGCCAGCAGCCCGACAGGGGCGTCTGGGGCCAACGTCCTGACTTTC.

The V call is TRBV27, the J call TRBJ1-4; D is uncertain. V dropped 1 base and J dropped 7 bases, with 13 bases sitting between them. This CDR3 has 15 amino acids. Germline CDR1 and CDR2: MNHEY and SMNVEV (reference sequence). The chain's CDR3 is CASSLWRGLGEKLFF. Written as DNA, the CDR3 is TGTGCCAGCAGTTTATGGCGCGGGCTTGGTGAAAAACTGTTTTTT. The full variable domain, in which reference TRBV27 and TRBJ1-4 provide the parts outside the CDR3, is EAQVTQNPRYLITVTGKKLTVTCSQNMNHEYMSWYRQDPGLGLRQIYYSMNVEVTDKGDVPEGYKVSRKEKRNFPLILESPSPNQTSLYFCASSLWRGLGEKLFFGSGTQLSVL.

The chain is built from TRBV5-6 and TRBJ2-1; no definite D call. Germline-derived CDR1 and CDR2 are SGHDT and YYEEEE. The CDR3 has 12 residues. Trimming stripped 3 bases from V and 2 bases from J, with 3 bases between. In nucleotides, the CDR3 is TGTGCCAGCAGCTCCCCCTACAATGAGCAGTTCTTC. Encoded protein: CASSSPYNEQFF.

The rearrangement links TRBV25-1 to TRBJ1-2; TRBD1 is a possible D gene (5 bases). Trimming cost V 8 bases and J 9 bases, with 28 bases left between them. The CDR3 runs 16 residues. Germline V lookup: CDR1 MGHDK, CDR2 SYGVNS. The CDR3 spells CASRASDARGLWRYTF. The CDR3 nucleotides are TGTGCCAGCCGGGCCTCTGATGCGAGGGGCCTTTGGCGCTACACCTTC.

This sequence joins TRBV28 and TRBJ2-1, with 7 bases aligning to TRBD1. The V gene's germline CDR1 is MDHEN and CDR2 SYDVKM. Losses at the gene ends were 6 bases for V and 1 base for J; bases not matched to a gene: 9. CDR3 size: 16 residues. In DNA, the CDR3 is TGTGCCAGCAGACGTGACAGGGAAGATTCCTACAATGAGCAGTTCTTC. Protein sequence: CASRRDREDSYNEQFF.

The rearrangement links TRBV15 to TRBJ1-6; unclear D gene. Germline lookup yields CDR1 LNHNV and CDR2 YYDKDF (reference sequence). CDR3 length equals 15 residues. The V and J ends lost 8 bases and 0 bases respectively, with 11 bases between them. CDR3 bases: TGTGCCACCGGGCGGGAGAGCTCCTATAATTCACCCCTCCACTTT. Protein sequence: CATGRESSYNSPLHF.

The chain uses TRBV6-4 and TRBJ2-3; TRBD2 aligns across 14 bases. Germline CDR1 reads MRHNA; CDR2 reads SNTAGT. With V trimmed by 6 bases and J by 3 bases, 8 bases remained unmatched. CDR3 length equals 17 residues. CDR3 coding DNA: TGTGCCAGCAGCGTTGGGACTAGCGGGGGAGGAACAGATACGCAGTATTTT. This translates into CASSVGTSGGGTDTQYF.

This clonotype was counted once. The V gene is TRBV19, the J gene TRBJ1-2, with unresolved D. Germline values: CDR1 LNHDA, CDR2 SQIVND (reference sequence). V was pared by 2 bases and J by 7 bases, with 20 bases between. CDR3 length: 16 residues. CDR3 coding DNA: TGTGCCAGTAGTATATTATGGCAGTCTACTTCGGGTGGCTACACCTTC. This gives the protein CASSILWQSTSGGYTF.

This clonotype was detected once. The rearrangement joins TRBV6-5 to TRBJ1-1; possibly TRBD1 for D (5 bases). Germline CDR1 and CDR2: MNHEY and SVGAGI. The V gene lost 2 bases and the J gene lost 0 bases, with 16 bases spanning the gap. The CDR3 runs to 17 residues. CDR3 sequence: CASSYRSLGTVNTEAFF. The CDR3 DNA reads TGTGCCAGCAGTTACCGATCCCTCGGGACGGTGAACACTGAAGCTTTCTTT.

V is TRBV27 and J is TRBJ1-1, with D perhaps matching TRBD1 (5 bases). The CDR3 totals 14 residues. V dropped 3 bases and J dropped 4 bases, with 12 bases sitting between them. CDR1 is MNHEY, CDR2 SMNVEV, per germline (reference sequence). For the CDR3, the DNA is TGTGCCAGCAGTTTCGGCGTAGGGGCCACTGAAGCTTTCTTT. Residues: CASSFGVGATEAFF.

The chain has TRBV3-1 and TRBJ2-7; D not certain. CDR1 LGHDT and CDR2 YNNKEL come from the germline V gene (reference sequence). V shed 1 base and J shed 5 bases, with 12 bases lying between them. The CDR3 contains 14 residues. Here the CDR3 reads CASSQVPGSDEQYF. The CDR3 DNA follows: TGTGCCAGCAGCCAAGTGCCGGGTTCCGACGAGCAGTACTTC.

This CDR3 reads CSVEDLSSGGHQETQYF. CDR3 DNA sequence: TGCAGCGTTGAAGATCTTTCTAGCGGGGGGCACCAAGAGACCCAGTACTTC. V gene TRBV29-1 combines with J gene TRBJ2-5; TRBD2 matches 11 bases. The CDR3 covers 17 residues. Unmatched junction bases numbered 6, after V lost 0 bases and J lost 0 bases. Germline V CDR1 and CDR2: SQVTM, ANQGSEA.

This clonotype was detected only once. The rearrangement uses TRBV29-1 and TRBJ2-1; D gene unclear. V lost 0 bases, J lost 6 bases, and 6 bases lay in between. The CDR3 extends over 12 amino acids. The germline gives CDR1 SQVTM, CDR2 ANQGSEA. The DNA of the CDR3 is TGCAGCGTTGAAGATAACCGCAATGAGCAGTTCTTC. This translates into CSVEDNRNEQFF.

CDR3 sequence reads: CASRIQGAMNTEAFF. The CDR3 bases are TGTGCCAGCAGAATACAGGGGGCGATGAACACTGAAGCTTTCTTT. The chain uses TRBV27 and TRBJ1-1, with 9 bases fitting TRBD1. The CDR3 is 15 amino acids. The junction had 5 bases not matched to a gene; V was cut back by 6 bases and J by 0 bases. Germline values: CDR1 MNHEY, CDR2 SMNVEV (reference sequence).

The chain uses TRBV30 and TRBJ2-2; unclear D gene. The V and J ends lost 4 bases and 0 bases respectively, with 9 bases between them. Germline-derived CDR1 and CDR2 are GTSNPN and SVGIG (reference sequence). The CDR3 spans 14 residues. For the CDR3, the DNA is TGTGCCTGGACAAGGACCGCGAACACCGGGGAGCTGTTTTTT. Its protein product is CAWTRTANTGELFF.

This clonotype is a singleton in its sample. V usage is TRBV19 and J usage is TRBJ1-1; D ambiguous. The CDR3 is 11 amino acids. Germline V gene data show CDR1 as LNHDA and CDR2 as SQIVND (reference sequence). Trimming removed 5 bases from V and 5 bases from J, with 6 bases in between. The CDR3 here is CASSGHTEAFF. In DNA, the CDR3 is TGTGCCAGTAGTGGGCATACTGAAGCTTTCTTT. The whole variable domain, remainder taken from reference TRBV19 and TRBJ1-1, is DGGITQSPKYLFRKEGQNVTLSCEQNLNHDAMYWYRQDPGQGLRLIYYSQIVNDFQKGDIAEGYSVSREKKESFPLTVTSAQKNPTAFYLCASSGHTEAFFGQGTRLTVV.

The chain recombines TRBV27 with TRBJ1-3; no definite D call. Germline lookup yields CDR1 MNHEY and CDR2 SMNVEV (reference sequence). The CDR3 covers 14 residues. Trimming took off 0 bases at V and 4 bases at J, with 7 bases between the two ends. CDR3 loop: CASSLSIVGNTIYF. CDR3 bases: TGTGCCAGCAGTTTATCGATTGTCGGAAACACCATATATTTT.

This sequence joins TRBV21-1 and TRBJ2-3. TRBV21-1 constitutes a pseudogene. CDR3 size: 15 residues. The CDR3 loop is CASTNDRPSTDTQYF. DNA of the CDR3: TGTGCCAGCACCAACGACCGTCCTAGCACAGATACGCAGTATTTT.

The V call is TRBV2, the J call TRBJ2-6; TRBD2 might be the D (6 bases). The V end was cut by 4 bases, the J end by 0 bases, with 13 bases between. The CDR3 is made up of 17 amino acids. Looked up from germline, CDR1 is SNHLY and CDR2 is FYNNEI. The CDR3 DNA is TGTGCCAGCAGTGGGCCGGGGGTGGTCTCTGGGGCCAACGTCCTGACTTTC. It yields the protein CASSGPGVVSGANVLTF.

This clonotype was recorded only once. The chain uses TRBV27 and TRBJ2-7; possible D gene TRBD2, 6 bases. This CDR3 has 15 amino acids. Germline lookup yields CDR1 MNHEY and CDR2 SMNVEV (reference sequence). V shed 4 bases and J shed 0 bases, with 13 bases lying between them. The CDR3 nucleotides read TGTGCCAGCAGTTCGGGACTTTCAAGCTCCTACGAGCAGTACTTC. This codes for CASSSGLSSSYEQYF.

The chain is built from TRBV6-5 and TRBJ1-1; 7 bases map to TRBD1. The germline gives CDR1 MNHEY, CDR2 SVGAGI. The trim removed 4 bases at V and 5 bases at J, leaving 4 bases unmatched. This CDR3 has 13 residues. CDR3 sequence reads: CASSSTGFTEAFF. CDR3 sequence (DNA): TGTGCCAGCAGTTCGACAGGGTTTACTGAAGCTTTCTTT.